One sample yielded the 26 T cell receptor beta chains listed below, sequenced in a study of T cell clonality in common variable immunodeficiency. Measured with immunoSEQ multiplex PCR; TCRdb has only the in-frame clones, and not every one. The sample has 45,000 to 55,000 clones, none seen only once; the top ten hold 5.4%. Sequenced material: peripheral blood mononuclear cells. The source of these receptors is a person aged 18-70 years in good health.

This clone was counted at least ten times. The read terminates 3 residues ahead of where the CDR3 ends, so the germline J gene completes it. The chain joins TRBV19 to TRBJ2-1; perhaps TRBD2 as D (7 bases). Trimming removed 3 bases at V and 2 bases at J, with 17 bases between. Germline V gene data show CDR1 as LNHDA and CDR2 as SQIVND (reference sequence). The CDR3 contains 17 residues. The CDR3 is CASSIWGGGSPYNEQFF. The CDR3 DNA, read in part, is TGTGCCAGTAGTATTTGGGGGGGCGGGAGCCCCTACAATGAG.

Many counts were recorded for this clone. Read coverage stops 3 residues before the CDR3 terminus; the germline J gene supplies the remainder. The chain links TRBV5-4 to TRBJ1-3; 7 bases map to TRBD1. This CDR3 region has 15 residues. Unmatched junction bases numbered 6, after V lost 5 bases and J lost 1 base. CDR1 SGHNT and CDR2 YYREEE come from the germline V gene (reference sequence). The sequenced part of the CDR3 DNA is TGTGCCAGCAGTGCCCGGACAGGATCTGGAAACACC. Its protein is CASSARTGSGNT. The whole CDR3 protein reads CASSARTGSGNTIYF.

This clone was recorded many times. The sequenced CDR3 bases are TGTGCCAGCAGCCCCGGGACAGGGGGCAGTGAG. Translating gives CASSPGTGGSE. The full CDR3 protein reads CASSPGTGGSEQFF. The rearrangement uses TRBV6-2 or TRBV6-3 and TRBJ2-1; TRBD1 matches at 12 bases. Read sequence stops 3 residues before the CDR3 end, and the germline J gene provides the missing end. The CDR3 covers 14 residues. The V gene end was trimmed by 6 bases and the J gene end by 9 bases; junction bases not matched to a gene: 6. Looked up from germline, CDR1 is MNHEY and CDR2 is SVGEGT.

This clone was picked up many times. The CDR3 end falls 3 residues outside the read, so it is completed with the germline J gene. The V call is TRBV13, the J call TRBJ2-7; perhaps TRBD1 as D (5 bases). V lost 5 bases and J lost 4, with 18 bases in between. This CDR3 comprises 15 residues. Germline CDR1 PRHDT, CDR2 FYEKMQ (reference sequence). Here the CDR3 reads CASSPDGARFYEQYF. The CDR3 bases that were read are TGTGCCAGCAGCCCCGATGGGGCCAGGTTTTACGAG.

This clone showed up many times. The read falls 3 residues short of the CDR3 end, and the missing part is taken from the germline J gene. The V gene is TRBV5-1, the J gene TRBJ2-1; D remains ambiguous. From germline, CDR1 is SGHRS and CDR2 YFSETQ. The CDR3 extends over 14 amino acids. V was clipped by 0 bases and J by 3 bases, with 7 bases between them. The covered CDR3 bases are TGCGCCAGCAGCTTGGTAGCAGTCTACAATGAG. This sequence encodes CASSLVAVYNE. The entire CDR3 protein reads CASSLVAVYNEQFF.

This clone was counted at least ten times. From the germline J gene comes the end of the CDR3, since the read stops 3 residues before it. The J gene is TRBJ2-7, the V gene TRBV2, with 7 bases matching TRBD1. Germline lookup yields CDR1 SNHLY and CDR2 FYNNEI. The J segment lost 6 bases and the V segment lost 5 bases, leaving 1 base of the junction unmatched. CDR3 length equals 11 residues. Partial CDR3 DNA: TGTGCCAGCAGTACAGGGGCCGAG. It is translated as CASSTGAE. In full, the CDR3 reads CASSTGAEQYF.

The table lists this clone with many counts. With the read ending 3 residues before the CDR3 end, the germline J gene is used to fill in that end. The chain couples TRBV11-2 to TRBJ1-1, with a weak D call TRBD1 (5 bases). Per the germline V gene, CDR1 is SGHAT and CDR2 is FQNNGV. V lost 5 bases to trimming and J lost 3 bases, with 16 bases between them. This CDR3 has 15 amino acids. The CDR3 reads CASSLVAGGDTEAFF. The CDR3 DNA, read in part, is TGTGCCAGCAGCCTGGTCGCCGGAGGGGACACTGAA.

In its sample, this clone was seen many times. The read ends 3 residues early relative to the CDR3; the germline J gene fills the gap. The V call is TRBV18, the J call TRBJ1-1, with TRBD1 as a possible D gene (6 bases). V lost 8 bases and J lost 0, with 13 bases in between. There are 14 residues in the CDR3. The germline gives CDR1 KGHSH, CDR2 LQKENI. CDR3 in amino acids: CASRYGQLNTEAFF. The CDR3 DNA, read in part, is TGTGCCAGCCGCTACGGACAGCTGAACACTGAA. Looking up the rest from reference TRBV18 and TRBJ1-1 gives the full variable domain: NAGVMQNPRHLVRRRGQEARLRCSPMKGHSHVYWYRQLPEEGLKFMVYLQKENIIDESGMPKERFSAEFPKEGPSILRIQQVVRGDSAAYFCASRYGQLNTEAFFGQGTRLTVV.

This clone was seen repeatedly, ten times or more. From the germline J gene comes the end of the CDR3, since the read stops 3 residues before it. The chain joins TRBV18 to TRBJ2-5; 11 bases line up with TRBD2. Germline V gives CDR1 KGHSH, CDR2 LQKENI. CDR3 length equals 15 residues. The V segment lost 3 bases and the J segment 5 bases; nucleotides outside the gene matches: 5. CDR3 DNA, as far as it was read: TGTGCCAGCTCACCTATAGCGGGAGGGCAGGAGACC. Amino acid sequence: CASSPIAGGQET. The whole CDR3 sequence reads CASSPIAGGQETQYF.

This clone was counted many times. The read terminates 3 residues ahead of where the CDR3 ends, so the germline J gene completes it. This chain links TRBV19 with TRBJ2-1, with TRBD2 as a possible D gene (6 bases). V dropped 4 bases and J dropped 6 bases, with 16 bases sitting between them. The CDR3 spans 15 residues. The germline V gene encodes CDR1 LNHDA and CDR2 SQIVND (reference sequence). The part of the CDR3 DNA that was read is TGTGCCAGTAGTAGCCTGGAGGGGATGAGCAATGAG. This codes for CASSSLEGMSNE. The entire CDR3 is CASSSLEGMSNEQFF. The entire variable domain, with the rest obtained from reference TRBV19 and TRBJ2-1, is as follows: DGGITQSPKYLFRKEGQNVTLSCEQNLNHDAMYWYRQDPGQGLRLIYYSQIVNDFQKGDIAEGYSVSREKKESFPLTVTSAQKNPTAFYLCASSSLEGMSNEQFFGPGTRLTVL.

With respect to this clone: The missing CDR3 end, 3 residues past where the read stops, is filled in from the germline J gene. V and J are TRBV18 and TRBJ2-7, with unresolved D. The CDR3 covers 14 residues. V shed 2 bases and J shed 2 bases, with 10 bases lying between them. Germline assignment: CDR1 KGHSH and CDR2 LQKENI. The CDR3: CASSPAGSPYEQYF. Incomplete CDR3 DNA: TGTGCCAGCTCACCAGCCGGGTCGCCCTACGAG. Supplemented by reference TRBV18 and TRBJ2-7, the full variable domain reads NAGVMQNPRHLVRRRGQEARLRCSPMKGHSHVYWYRQLPEEGLKFMVYLQKENIIDESGMPKERFSAEFPKEGPSILRIQQVVRGDSAAYFCASSPAGSPYEQYFGPGTRLTVT.

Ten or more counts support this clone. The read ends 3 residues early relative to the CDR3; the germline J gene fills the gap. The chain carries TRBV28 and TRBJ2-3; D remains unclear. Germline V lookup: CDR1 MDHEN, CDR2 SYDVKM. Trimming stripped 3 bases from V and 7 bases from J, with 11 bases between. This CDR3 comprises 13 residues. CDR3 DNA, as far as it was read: TGTGCCAGCAGTTTCCCGACTGGAAATACG. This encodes CASSFPTGNT. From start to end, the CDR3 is CASSFPTGNTQYF.

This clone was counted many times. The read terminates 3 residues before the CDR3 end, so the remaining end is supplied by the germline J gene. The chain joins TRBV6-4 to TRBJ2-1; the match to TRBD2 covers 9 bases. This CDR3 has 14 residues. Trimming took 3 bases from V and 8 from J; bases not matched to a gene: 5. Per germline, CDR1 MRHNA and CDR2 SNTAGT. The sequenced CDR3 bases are TGTGCCAGCAGTGAGGCGGGAGGGCGAGATGAG. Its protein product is CASSEAGGRDE. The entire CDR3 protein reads CASSEAGGRDEQFF.

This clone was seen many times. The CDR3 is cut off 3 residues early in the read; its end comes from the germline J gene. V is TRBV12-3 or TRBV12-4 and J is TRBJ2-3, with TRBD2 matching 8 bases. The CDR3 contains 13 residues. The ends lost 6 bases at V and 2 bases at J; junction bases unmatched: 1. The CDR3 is CASRLADTDTQYF. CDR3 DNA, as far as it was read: TGTGCCAGCAGACTAGCGGACACAGATACG.

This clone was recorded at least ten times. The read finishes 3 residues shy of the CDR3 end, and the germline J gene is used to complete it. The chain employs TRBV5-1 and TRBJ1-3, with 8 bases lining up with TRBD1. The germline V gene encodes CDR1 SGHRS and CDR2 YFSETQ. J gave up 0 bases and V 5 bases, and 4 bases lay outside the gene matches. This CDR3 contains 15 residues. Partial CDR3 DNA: TGCGCCAGCAGTCCGGACAGGGACTCTGGAAACACC. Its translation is CASSPDRDSGNT. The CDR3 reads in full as CASSPDRDSGNTIYF.

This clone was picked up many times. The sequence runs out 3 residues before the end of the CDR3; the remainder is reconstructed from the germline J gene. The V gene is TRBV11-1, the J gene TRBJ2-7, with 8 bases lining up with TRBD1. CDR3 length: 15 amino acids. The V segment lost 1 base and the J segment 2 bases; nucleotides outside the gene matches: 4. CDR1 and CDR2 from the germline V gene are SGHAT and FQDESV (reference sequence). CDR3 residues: CASSLGRTGTYEQYF. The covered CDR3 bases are TGTGCCAGCAGCTTAGGACGGACAGGGACCTACGAG.

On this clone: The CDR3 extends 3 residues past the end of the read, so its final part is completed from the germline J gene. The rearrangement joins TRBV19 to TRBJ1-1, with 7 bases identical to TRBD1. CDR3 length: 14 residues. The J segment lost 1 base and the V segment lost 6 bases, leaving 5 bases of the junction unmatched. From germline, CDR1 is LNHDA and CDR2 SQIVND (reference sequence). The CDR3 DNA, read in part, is TGTGCCAGTAGATTACAGGGGAAGAACACTGAA. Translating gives CASRLQGKNTE. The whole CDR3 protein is CASRLQGKNTEAFF. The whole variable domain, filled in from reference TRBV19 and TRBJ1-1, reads DGGITQSPKYLFRKEGQNVTLSCEQNLNHDAMYWYRQDPGQGLRLIYYSQIVNDFQKGDIAEGYSVSREKKESFPLTVTSAQKNPTAFYLCASRLQGKNTEAFFGQGTRLTVV.

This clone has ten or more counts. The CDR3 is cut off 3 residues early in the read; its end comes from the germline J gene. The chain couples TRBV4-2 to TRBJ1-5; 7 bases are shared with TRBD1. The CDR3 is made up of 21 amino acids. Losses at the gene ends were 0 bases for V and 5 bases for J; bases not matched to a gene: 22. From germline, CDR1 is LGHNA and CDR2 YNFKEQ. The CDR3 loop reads CASSQDRAGYAPDRSYQPQHF. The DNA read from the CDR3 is TGTGCCAGCAGCCAAGATCGGGCTGGATATGCGCCGGACAGGAGTTATCAGCCC.

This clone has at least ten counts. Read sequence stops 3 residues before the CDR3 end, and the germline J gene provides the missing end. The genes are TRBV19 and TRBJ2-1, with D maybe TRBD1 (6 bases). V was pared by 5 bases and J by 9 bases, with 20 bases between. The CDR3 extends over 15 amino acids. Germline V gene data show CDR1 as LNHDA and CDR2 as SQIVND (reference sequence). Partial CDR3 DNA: TGTGCCAGTAGTCTCGGACAGTTTTCCTCAGGTGAG. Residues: CASSLGQFSSGE. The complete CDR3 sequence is CASSLGQFSSGEQFF.

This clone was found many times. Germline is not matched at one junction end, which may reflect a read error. The sequenced CDR3 bases are TGCGCCAGCAGCCAAGTCCTAGGACTAGCGGGAGCAGCAGATACG. The encoded protein is CASSQVLGLAGAADT. From start to end, the CDR3 is CASSQVLGLAGAADTQYF. This sequence joins TRBV4-2 and TRBJ2-3; 13 bases agree with TRBD2. Read data end 3 residues before the CDR3 end; the end is taken from the germline J gene. Per the germline V gene, CDR1 is LGHNA and CDR2 is YNFKEQ. CDR3 length: 18 residues.

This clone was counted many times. Here the CDR3 reads CSARFGGEQYF. CDR3 bases read: TGCAGTGCTAGGTTTGGCGGCGAG. The rearrangement links TRBV20-1 to TRBJ2-7, with D uncertain. Read sequence stops 3 residues before the CDR3 end, and the germline J gene provides the missing end. This CDR3 comprises 11 residues. Trimming shortened V by 3 bases and J by 6 bases, and 9 bases separated the two germline ends. Per the germline V gene, CDR1 is DFQATT and CDR2 is SNEGSKA (reference sequence).

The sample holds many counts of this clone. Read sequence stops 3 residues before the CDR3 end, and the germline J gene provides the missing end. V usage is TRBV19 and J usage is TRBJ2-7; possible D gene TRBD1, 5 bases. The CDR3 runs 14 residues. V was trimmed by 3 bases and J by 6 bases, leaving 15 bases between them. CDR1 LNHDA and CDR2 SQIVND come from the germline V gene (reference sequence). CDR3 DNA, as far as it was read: TGTGCCAGTAGTATGTCGCAGGGCTTCACCGAG. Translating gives CASSMSQGFTE. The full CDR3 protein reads CASSMSQGFTEQYF.

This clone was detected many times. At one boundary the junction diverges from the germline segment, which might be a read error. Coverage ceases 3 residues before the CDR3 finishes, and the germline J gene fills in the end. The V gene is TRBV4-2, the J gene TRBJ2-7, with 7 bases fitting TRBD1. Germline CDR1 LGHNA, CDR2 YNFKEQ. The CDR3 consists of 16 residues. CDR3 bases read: TGCGCCAGCAGCCATGGTTCCGGGACAGCGACCTACGAG. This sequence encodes CASSHGSGTATYE. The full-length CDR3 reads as CASSHGSGTATYEQYF.

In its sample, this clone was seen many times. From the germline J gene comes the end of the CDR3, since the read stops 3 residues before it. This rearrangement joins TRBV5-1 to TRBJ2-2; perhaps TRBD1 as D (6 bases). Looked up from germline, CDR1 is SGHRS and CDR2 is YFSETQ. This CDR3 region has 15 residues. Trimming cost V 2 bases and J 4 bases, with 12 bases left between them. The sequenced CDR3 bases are TGCGCCAGCAGCTTCCAGGTGGACAGCACCGGGGAG. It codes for CASSFQVDSTGE. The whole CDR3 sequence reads CASSFQVDSTGELFF.

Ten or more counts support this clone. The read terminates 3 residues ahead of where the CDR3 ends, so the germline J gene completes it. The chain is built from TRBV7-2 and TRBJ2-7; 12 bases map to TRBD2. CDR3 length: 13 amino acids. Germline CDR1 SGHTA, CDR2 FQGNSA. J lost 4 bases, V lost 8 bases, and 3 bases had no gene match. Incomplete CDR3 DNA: TGTGCCAGCCGACTAGCGGGAGCTTACGAG. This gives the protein CASRLAGAYE. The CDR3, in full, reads CASRLAGAYEQYF.

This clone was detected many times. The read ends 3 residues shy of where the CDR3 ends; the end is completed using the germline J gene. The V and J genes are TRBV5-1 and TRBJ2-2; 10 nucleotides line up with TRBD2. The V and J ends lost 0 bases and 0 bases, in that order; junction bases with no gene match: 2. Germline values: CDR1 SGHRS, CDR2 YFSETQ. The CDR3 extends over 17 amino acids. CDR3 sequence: CASSLGLAGANTGELFF. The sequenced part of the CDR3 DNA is TGCGCCAGCAGCTTGGGACTAGCGGGCGCGAACACCGGGGAG.